Listed below are T cell receptor beta chains from one sample, sequenced in a study of beta chain features in type 1 diabetes. Profiled with immunoSEQ multiplex PCR; TCRdb holds only in-frame clones, not every one. The table lists 300,000 to 450,000 clones, 8% to 10% of them singletons. Sample: central memory CD4+ T cells from blood. All receptors come from a man between 25 and 39 years old with type 1 diabetes. The CDR3 runs from the conserved cysteine through the conserved F or W. D genes are given only for firm matches. Some rows have no size entry. The others give once, few or many, or a class for an expanded clone.

V gene,D gene,clone size,J gene,CDR3 DNA,CDR3 protein
TRBV6-5,TRBD1,-,TRBJ1-1,TGTGCCAGCAGTTCTCGGGACAGTGAAGCTTTCTTT,CASSSRDSEAFF
TRBV5-5,TRBD1,-,TRBJ1-1,TGTGCCAGCAACCCACCCGGGACAGGGAGCGTGAACACTGAAGCTTTCTTT,CASNPPGTGSVNTEAFF
TRBV15,TRBD2,few,TRBJ2-2,TGTGCCACCAGCAGAGACCCCCTAGCGGGAGGTAACACCGGGGAGCTGTTTTTT,CATSRDPLAGGNTGELFF
TRBV7-2,TRBD1,many,TRBJ1-1,TGTGCCAGCAGCCCGCGGACAGGTTGGGTTTCTGAAGCTTTCTTT,CASSPRTGWVSEAFF
TRBV7-9,-,-,TRBJ2-1,TGTGCCATCGAGGGCTCCTACAATGAGCAGTTCTTC,CAIEGSYNEQFF
TRBV7-2,-,-,TRBJ1-1,TGTGCCAGCAGCTTAAATCCGGGGTACACTGAAGCTTTCTTT,CASSLNPGYTEAFF
TRBV5-1,-,few,TRBJ2-7,TGCGCCAGCAGGCTTACAGGGACGGCCTACGAGCAGTACTTC,CASRLTGTAYEQYF
TRBV7-3,-,few,TRBJ1-1,TGTGCCAGCAGCTTAGTCGGCATGGGACAACCGAACACTGAAGCTTTCTTT,CASSLVGMGQPNTEAFF
TRBV28,-,many,TRBJ2-1,TGTGCCAGCATTGGAAATGAGCAGTTCTTC,CASIGNEQFF
TRBV5-4,TRBD1,few,TRBJ2-1,TGTGCCAGCAGCTTGGGAGACAGGGGGTACTACAATGAGCAGTTCTTC,CASSLGDRGYYNEQFF
TRBV7-9,-,-,TRBJ2-5,TGTGCCAGCAGTAAAACCGTCCTGAGGTTCCAAGAGACCCAGTACTTC,CASSKTVLRFQETQYF
TRBV5-1,-,few,TRBJ2-7,TGCGCCAGCAGCTTGGGAAAAGGCTACGAGCAGTACTTC,CASSLGKGYEQYF
TRBV7-6,TRBD2,few,TRBJ2-1,TGTGCCAGCAGCTTAACCCTAGCGGACAATGAGCAGTTCTTC,CASSLTLADNEQFF
TRBV6-5,TRBD1,-,TRBJ2-7,TGTGCCAGCAGTTACTTGGGACAGGGGGCAAATGAGCAGTACTTC,CASSYLGQGANEQYF
TRBV7-2,TRBD1,few,TRBJ2-1,TGTGCCAGCAGCTTCGACAGGGGTAGCTACAATGAGCAGTTCTTC,CASSFDRGSYNEQFF
TRBV5-1,-,few,TRBJ1-3,TGCGCCAGCAGCTTGGGGCAGGGAAGGACCGGAAACACCATATATTTT,CASSLGQGRTGNTIYF
TRBV6-5,-,-,TRBJ1-5,TGTGCCAGCAGTTCCCTCACAGGGAAAAGCAATCAGCCCCAGCATTTT,CASSSLTGKSNQPQHF
TRBV5-1,-,few,TRBJ2-1,TGCGCCAGCAGCTTAGGTCCACAGGGAAACAATGAGCAGTTCTTC,CASSLGPQGNNEQFF
TRBV11-3,-,-,TRBJ1-2,TGTGCCAGCAGCTCTTCAGGGAATGGCTACACCTTC,CASSSSGNGYTF
TRBV11-2,TRBD2,few,TRBJ2-7,TGTGCCAGCAGCTTAAGTAGCGGGAGCCCCTACGAGCAGTACTTC,CASSLSSGSPYEQYF
TRBV7-9,-,-,TRBJ1-2,TGTGCCAGCTCCGGGAGTAACTATGGCTACACCTTC,CASSGSNYGYTF
TRBV5-1,-,few,TRBJ1-1,TGCGCCAGCAGCTATGGACAGAACACTGAAGCTTTCTTT,CASSYGQNTEAFF
TRBV6-1,TRBD2,-,TRBJ2-1,TGTGCCAGCAGTCAAGGACTAGCGGGAGGTCGGAATGAGCAGTTCTTC,CASSQGLAGGRNEQFF
TRBV19,TRBD1,-,TRBJ1-2,TGTGCCAGTAGTATGGGACAGGGAGGCTATGGCTACACCTTC,CASSMGQGGYGYTF
TRBV27,TRBD1,few,TRBJ2-1,TGTGCCAGCAGTTTAAGAGGAGTAGGGGACAGCTCCTACAATGAGCAGTTCTTC,CASSLRGVGDSSYNEQFF
TRBV6-5,TRBD2,-,TRBJ2-3,TGTGCCAGCAGGGAAAGGACTAGCGGTAATACGCAGTATTTT,CASRERTSGNTQYF
TRBV10-1,-,-,TRBJ2-5,TGCGCCAGCAGTAGAGACAGCCAAGAGACCCAGTACTTC,CASSRDSQETQYF
TRBV10-3,-,many,TRBJ2-7,TGTGCCATCAGTGCTTCCTACGAGCAGTACTTC,CAISASYEQYF
TRBV7-9,TRBD1,-,TRBJ2-5,TGTGCCAGCAGCGTGGGGCGACAGGGCGAGACCCAGTACTTC,CASSVGRQGETQYF
TRBV28,-,many,TRBJ2-1,TGTGCCAGCAGATCCTACGGCTACGGGGTTTACAATGAGCAGTTCTTC,CASRSYGYGVYNEQFF
TRBV6-6,TRBD2,few,TRBJ2-1,TGTGCCAGCAGTGTCTTTGGGCGGGAGGAATATGAGCAGTTCTTC,CASSVFGREEYEQFF
TRBV7-3,-,few,TRBJ2-1,TGTGCCAGCAGCTTAAGCGCGGCAGGAGCCTACAATGAGCAGTTCTTC,CASSLSAAGAYNEQFF
TRBV7-2,-,-,TRBJ1-1,TGTGCCAGCAGTTTTACAGGGAACACTGAAGCTTTCTTT,CASSFTGNTEAFF
TRBV11-2,-,-,TRBJ1-4,TGTGCCAGCAGCTGGGGGGTCAGGGGTAGGAAACTGTTTTTT,CASSWGVRGRKLFF
TRBV9,-,few,TRBJ2-3,TGTGCCAGCAGCCTGGGGCAGGTGGCAGATACGCAGTATTTT,CASSLGQVADTQYF
TRBV27,-,-,TRBJ1-1,TGTGCCAGCAGTTTAGGGGGTTTGTTGACAGCCGAAGCTTTCTTT,CASSLGGLLTAEAFF